The clone carrying this T cell receptor (beta chain) occurred a few times. TCRdb processed the 5' RACE reads anew with MiXCR; each CDR3 protein has one entry. Among about 310,000 distinct CDR3 sequences listed, 15% to 20% were seen once. The sample originates from a study of T-cell memory formation after mild COVID-19. With V trimmed by 0 bases and J by 9 bases, 10 bases remained unmatched. The CDR3 covers 16 residues. Germline CDR1 reads DFQATT; CDR2 reads SNEGSKA (reference sequence). The receptor's source is a man aged 18 to 29 who had mild COVID-19 (a few samples of this study predate the infection). Cell type and time point are not known. The J gene is TRBJ2-1, the V gene TRBV20-1; TRBD2 aligns across 11 bases. The sample was PBMCs or a T cell subset sorted from them (not recorded which). The CDR3, as DNA: TGCAGTGCTAGAGATGTTTTTAGCGGGGGGGCCCTTGAGCAGTTCTTC. Its translation: CSARDVFSGGALEQFF.